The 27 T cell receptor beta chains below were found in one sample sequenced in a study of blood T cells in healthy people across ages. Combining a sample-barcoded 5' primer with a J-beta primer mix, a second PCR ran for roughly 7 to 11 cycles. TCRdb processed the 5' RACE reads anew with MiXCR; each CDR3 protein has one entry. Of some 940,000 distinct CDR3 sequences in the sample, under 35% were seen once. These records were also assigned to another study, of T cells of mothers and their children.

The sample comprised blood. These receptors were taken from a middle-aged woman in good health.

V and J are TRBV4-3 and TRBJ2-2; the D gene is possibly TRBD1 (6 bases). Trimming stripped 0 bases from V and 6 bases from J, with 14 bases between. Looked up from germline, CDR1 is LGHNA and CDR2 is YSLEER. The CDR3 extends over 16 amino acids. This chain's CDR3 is CASSQDRLGAPGELFF. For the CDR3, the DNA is TGCGCCAGCAGCCAAGATCGATTGGGGGCGCCCGGGGAGCTGTTTTTT.

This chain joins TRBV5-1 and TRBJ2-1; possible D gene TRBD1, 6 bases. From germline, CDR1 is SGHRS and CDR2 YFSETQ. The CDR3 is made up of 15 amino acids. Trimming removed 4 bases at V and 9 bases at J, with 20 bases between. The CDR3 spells CASSTHGGSGGEQFF. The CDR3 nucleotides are TGCGCCAGCAGCACGCATGGGGGCTCGGGTGGTGAGCAGTTCTTC.

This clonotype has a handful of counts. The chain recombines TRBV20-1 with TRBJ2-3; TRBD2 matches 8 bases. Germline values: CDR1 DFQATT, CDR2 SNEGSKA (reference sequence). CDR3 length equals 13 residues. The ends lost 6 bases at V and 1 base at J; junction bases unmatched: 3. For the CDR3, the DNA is TGCAGTGCGCCGACTAGCGGCACAGATACGCAGTATTTT. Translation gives CSAPTSGTDTQYF.

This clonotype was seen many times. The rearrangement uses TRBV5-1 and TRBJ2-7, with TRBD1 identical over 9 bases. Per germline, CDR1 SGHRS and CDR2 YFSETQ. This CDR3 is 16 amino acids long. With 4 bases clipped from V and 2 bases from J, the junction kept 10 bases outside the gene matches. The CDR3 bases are TGCGCCAGCAGCGGAACAGGGGGCTCGACCACCTACGAGCAGTACTTC. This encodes CASSGTGGSTTYEQYF. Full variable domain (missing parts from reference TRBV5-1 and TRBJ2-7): KAGVTQTPRYLIKTRGQQVTLSCSPISGHRSVSWYQQTPGQGLQFLFEYFSETQRNKGNFPGRFSGRQFSNSRSEMNVSTLELGDSALYLCASSGTGGSTTYEQYFGPGTRLTVT.

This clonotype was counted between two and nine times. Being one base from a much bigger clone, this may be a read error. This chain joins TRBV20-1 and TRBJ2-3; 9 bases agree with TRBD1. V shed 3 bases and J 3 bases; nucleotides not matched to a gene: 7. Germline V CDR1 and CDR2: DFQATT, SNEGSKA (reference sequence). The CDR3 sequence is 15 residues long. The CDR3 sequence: CSARALDRGTDTQYF. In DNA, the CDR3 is TGCAGTGCTAGGGCCCTTGACAGGGGGACAGATACGCAGTATTTT.

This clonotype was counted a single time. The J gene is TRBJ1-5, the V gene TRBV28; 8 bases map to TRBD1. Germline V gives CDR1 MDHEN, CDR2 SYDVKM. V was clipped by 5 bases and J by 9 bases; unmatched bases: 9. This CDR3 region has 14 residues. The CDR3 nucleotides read TGTGCCAGCAGTACAATGACAGGGGTTAGGCCCCAGCATTTT. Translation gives CASSTMTGVRPQHF.

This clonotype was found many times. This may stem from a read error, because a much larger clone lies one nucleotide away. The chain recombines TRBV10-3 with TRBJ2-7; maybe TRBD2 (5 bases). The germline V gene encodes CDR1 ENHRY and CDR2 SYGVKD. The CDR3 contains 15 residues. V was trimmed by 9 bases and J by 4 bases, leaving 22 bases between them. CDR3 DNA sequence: TGTGCCATGGCCCGGGATCCTAATCCCCTTTACGAGCAGTACTTC. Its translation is CAMARDPNPLYEQYF.

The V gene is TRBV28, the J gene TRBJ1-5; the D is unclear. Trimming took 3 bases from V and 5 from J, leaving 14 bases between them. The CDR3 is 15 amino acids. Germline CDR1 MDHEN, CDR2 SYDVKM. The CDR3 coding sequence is TGTGCCAGCAGTTTGATGGATATAGGGTATCAGCCCCAGCATTTT. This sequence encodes CASSLMDIGYQPQHF.

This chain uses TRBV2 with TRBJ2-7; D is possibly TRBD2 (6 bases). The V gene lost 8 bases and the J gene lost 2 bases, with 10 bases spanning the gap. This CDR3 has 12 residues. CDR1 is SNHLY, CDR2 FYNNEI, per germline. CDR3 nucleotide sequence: TGTGCCAGCGCGGGACTGCCCTACGAGCAGTACTTC. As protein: CASAGLPYEQYF.

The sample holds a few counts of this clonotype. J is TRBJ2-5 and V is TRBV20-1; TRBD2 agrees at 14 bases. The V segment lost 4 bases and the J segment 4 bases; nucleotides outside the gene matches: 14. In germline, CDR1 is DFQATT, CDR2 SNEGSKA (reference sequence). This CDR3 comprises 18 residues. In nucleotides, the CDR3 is TGCAGTGCTACGAGCCCGGGACTAGCGGGGGAGTTAAGAGAGACCCAGTACTTC. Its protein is CSATSPGLAGELRETQYF.

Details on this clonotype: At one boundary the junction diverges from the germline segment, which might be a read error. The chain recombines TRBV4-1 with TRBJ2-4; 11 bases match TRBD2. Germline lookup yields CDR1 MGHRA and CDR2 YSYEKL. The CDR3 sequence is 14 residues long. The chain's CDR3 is CPSSSPSGGNIQYF. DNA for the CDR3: TGCCCCAGCAGCAGCCCTAGCGGGGGGAACATTCAGTACTTC.

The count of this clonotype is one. CDR3 residues: CASSIQGKANYGYTF. The CDR3 DNA reads as TGCGCCAGCAGCATACAGGGTAAAGCTAACTATGGCTACACCTTC. V is TRBV5-1 and J is TRBJ1-2; TRBD1 might be the D (6 bases). The CDR3 extends over 15 amino acids. Germline lookup yields CDR1 SGHRS and CDR2 YFSETQ. Trimming cost V 4 bases and J 0 bases, with 13 bases left between them.

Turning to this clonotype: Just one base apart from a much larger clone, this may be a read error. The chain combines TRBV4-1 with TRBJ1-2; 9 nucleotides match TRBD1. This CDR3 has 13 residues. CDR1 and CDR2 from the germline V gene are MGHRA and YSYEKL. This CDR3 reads CASRRTGDYGYIF. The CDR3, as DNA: TGCGCCAGCAGGCGGACAGGGGACTATGGCTACATCTTC.

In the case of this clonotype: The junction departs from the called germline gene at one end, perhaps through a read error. Here the CDR3 reads CASSSPGTLNNQYF. DNA for the CDR3: TGTGCCAGCAGTTCACCGGGGACACTTAACAATCAGTACTTC. The J gene is TRBJ2-4, the V gene TRBV28, with D perhaps TRBD1 (6 bases). Germline CDR1 reads MDHEN; CDR2 reads SYDVKM. The CDR3 length is 14 residues.

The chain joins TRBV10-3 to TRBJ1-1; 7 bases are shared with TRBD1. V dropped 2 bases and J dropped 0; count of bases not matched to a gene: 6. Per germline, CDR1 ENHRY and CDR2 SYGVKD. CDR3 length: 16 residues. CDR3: CAISEGPTGLNTEAFF. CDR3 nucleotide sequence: TGTGCCATCAGTGAGGGGCCGACAGGGCTGAACACTGAAGCTTTCTTT.

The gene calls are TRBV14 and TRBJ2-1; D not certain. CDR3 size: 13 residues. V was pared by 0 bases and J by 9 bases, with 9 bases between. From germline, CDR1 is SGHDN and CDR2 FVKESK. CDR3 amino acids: CASSQDPESEQFF. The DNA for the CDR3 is TGTGCCAGCAGCCAAGATCCCGAGAGTGAGCAGTTCTTC.

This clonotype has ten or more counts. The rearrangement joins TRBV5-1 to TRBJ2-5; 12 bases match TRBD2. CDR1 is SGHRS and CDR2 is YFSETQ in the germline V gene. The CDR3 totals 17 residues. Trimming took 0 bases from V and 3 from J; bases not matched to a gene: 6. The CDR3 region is CASSLEASGGEKETQYF. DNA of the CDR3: TGCGCCAGCAGCTTGGAGGCTAGCGGGGGGGAAAAAGAGACCCAGTACTTC.

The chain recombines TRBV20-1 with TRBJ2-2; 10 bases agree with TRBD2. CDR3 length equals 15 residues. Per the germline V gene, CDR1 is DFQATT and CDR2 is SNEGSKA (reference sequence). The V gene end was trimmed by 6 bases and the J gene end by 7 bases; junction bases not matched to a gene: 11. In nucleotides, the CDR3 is TGCAGTGCGGGACCGGGACTAGCGACGGGCGGGGAGCTGTTTTTT. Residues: CSAGPGLATGGELFF.

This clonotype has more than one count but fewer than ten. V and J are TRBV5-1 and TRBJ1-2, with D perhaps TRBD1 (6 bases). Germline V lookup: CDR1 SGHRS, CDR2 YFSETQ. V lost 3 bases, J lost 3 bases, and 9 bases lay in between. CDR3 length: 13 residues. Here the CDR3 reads CASSWDTYYGYTF. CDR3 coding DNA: TGCGCCAGCAGCTGGGACACCTACTATGGCTACACCTTC.

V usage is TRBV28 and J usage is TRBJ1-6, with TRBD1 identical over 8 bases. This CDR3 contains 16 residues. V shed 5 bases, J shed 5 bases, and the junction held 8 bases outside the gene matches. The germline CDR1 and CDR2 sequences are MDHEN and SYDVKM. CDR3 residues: CASSPPGTGDNSPLHF. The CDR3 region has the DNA TGTGCCAGCAGTCCGCCCGGGACAGGTGATAATTCACCCCTCCACTTT.

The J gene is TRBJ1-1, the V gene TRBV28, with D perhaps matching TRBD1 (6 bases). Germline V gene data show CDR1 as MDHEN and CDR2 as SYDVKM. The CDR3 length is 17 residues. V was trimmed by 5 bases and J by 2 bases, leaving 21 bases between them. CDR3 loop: CASSPPNLDRFNTEAFF. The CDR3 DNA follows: TGTGCCAGCAGTCCCCCAAATCTGGACAGATTTAACACTGAAGCTTTCTTT.

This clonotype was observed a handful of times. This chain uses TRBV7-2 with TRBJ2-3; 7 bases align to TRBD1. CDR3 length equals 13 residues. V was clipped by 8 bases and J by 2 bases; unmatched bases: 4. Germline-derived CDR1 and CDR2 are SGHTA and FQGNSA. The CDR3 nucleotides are TGTGCCAGCCAAGGACAGGTCACAGATACGCAGTATTTT. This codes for CASQGQVTDTQYF. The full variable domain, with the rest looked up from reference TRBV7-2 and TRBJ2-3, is GAGVSQSPSNKVTEKGKDVELRCDPISGHTALYWYRQSLGQGLEFLIYFQGNSAPDKSGLPSDRFSAERTGGSVSTLTIQRTQQEDSAVYLCASQGQVTDTQYFGPGTRLTVL.

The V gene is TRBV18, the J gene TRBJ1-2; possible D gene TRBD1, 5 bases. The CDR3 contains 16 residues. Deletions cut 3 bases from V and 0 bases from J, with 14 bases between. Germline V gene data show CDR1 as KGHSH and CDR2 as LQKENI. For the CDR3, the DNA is TGTGCCAGCTCACCGCTCGACAGAGACGCTAACTATGGCTACACCTTC. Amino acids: CASSPLDRDANYGYTF.

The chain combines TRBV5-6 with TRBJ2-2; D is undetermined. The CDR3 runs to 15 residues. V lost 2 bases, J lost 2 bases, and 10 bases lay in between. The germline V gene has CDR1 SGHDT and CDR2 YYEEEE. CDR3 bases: TGTGCCAGCAGCTTTAAAGATCCTAACACCGGGGAGCTGTTTTTT. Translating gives CASSFKDPNTGELFF.

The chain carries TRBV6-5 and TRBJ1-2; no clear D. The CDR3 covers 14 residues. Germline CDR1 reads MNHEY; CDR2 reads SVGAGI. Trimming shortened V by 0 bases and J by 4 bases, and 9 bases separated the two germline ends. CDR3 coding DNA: TGTGCCAGCAGTTACTCGAGTGGTAGCTATGGCTACACCTTC. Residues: CASSYSSGSYGYTF.

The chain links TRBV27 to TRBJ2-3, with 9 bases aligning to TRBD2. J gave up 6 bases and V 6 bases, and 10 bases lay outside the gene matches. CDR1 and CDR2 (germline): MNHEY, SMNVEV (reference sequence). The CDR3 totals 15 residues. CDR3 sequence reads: CASSHLDSGGDTQYF. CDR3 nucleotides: TGTGCCAGCAGCCACCTTGACAGCGGGGGGGATACGCAGTATTTT.

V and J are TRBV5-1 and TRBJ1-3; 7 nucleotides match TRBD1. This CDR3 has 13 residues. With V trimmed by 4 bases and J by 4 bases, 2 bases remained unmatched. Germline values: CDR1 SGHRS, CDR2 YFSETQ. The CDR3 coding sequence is TGCGCCAGCAGCGGGGGACAGGGAAACACCATATATTTT. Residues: CASSGGQGNTIYF. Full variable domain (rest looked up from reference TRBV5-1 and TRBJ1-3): KAGVTQTPRYLIKTRGQQVTLSCSPISGHRSVSWYQQTPGQGLQFLFEYFSETQRNKGNFPGRFSGRQFSNSRSEMNVSTLELGDSALYLCASSGGQGNTIYFGEGSWLTVV.